The rows below give T cell receptor beta chains drawn from one sample of a study of T cell responses to AZD1222 COVID-19 vaccine. The protocol was immunoSEQ multiplex PCR, while the TCRdb copy is restricted to in-frame clones and leaves out a portion. Of over 100,000 clones listed, over 90% are singletons. The sample was peripheral blood, taken on day 0 of AZD1222 vaccination. Every receptor here comes from an adult in good health. Each CDR3 is given with its conserved first and last residue. The D gene is left open where the match is weak. A clone size is listed for some rows: how often the clone was seen (once, few, many), or a class if it is expanded.

CDR3 protein,CDR3 DNA,V gene,J gene,CDR3 length,D gene,clone size
CASGGGSGRAGTGELFF,TGTGCCAGCGGTGGGGGTAGCGGGAGGGCCGGCACCGGGGAGCTGTTTTTT,TRBV27,TRBJ2-2,17,TRBD2,.
CASSLSPVYSYNEQFF,TGTGCCAGCAGCTTATCACCGGTCTACTCCTACAATGAGCAGTTCTTC,TRBV11-2,TRBJ2-1,16,.,.
CARAPAQQLVVLTGELFF,TGTGCCAGGGCCCCCGCCCAGCAATTAGTGGTCCTCACCGGGGAGCTGTTTTTT,TRBV27,TRBJ2-2,18,.,once
CASSSRQLQETQYF,TGTGCCAGCAGCTCGAGACAGCTACAAGAGACCCAGTACTTC,TRBV7-8,TRBJ2-5,14,.,.
CASKLQSGFYEQYF,TGTGCCAGCAAGCTACAGAGTGGGTTTTACGAGCAGTACTTC,TRBV27,TRBJ2-7,14,.,.
CASTSSSTDTQYF,TGTGCCAGCACCTCATCTAGCACAGATACGCAGTATTTT,TRBV12-3/TRBV12-4,TRBJ2-3,13,.,.
CASSTAGGPYEQYF,TGTGCCAGTAGTACCGCGGGGGGCCCCTACGAGCAGTACTTC,TRBV19,TRBJ2-7,14,TRBD2,.
CASSPGAPENYGYTF,TGTGCCAGCAGCCCCGGAGCCCCGGAAAACTATGGCTACACCTTC,TRBV28,TRBJ1-2,15,.,.
CASSKGGTAKNIQYF,TGTGCCAGCAGCAAGGGGGGCACAGCCAAAAACATTCAGTACTTC,TRBV21-1,TRBJ2-4,15,.,.
CASSSRAYEQYF,TGTGCCAGCAGTTCCCGGGCCTACGAGCAGTACTTC,TRBV6-5,TRBJ2-7,12,.,.
CASSPWTGAQETQYF,TGTGCCAGCAGCCCCTGGACAGGGGCGCAAGAGACCCAGTACTTC,TRBV14,TRBJ2-5,15,TRBD1,.
CASRVQGKKSNQPQHF,TGTGCCAGCAGGGTACAGGGAAAGAAAAGCAATCAGCCCCAGCATTTT,TRBV6-6,TRBJ1-5,16,.,.
CAWRGRTSGSSYEQYF,TGTGCCTGGAGGGGCCGGACTAGCGGGAGTTCTTACGAGCAGTACTTC,TRBV30,TRBJ2-7,16,TRBD2,.
CASSRDNNYGYTF,TGTGCCAGCAGCCGAGACAATAACTATGGCTACACCTTC,TRBV5-4,TRBJ1-2,13,.,.
CASSLKSDRGLTEAFF,TGCGCCAGCAGCCTTAAATCGGACAGGGGGCTGACTGAAGCTTTCTTT,TRBV4-1,TRBJ1-1,16,TRBD1,.
CASSPWPPTGVGNTIYF,TGCGCCAGCAGCCCATGGCCCCCGACAGGGGTGGGAAACACCATATATTTT,TRBV4-1,TRBJ1-3,17,TRBD1,.
CASRGQRTYEQYF,TGTGCCAGCAGAGGACAGAGGACCTACGAGCAGTACTTC,TRBV6-5,TRBJ2-7,13,.,.
CASSQHLGSYNEQFF,TGTGCCAGCAGCCAGCATCTAGGCTCCTACAATGAGCAGTTCTTC,TRBV4-2,TRBJ2-1,15,.,.
CASQVESGGNEQFF,TGTGCCAGCCAGGTCGAGTCAGGGGGCAATGAGCAGTTCTTC,TRBV28,TRBJ2-1,14,TRBD1,.
CASSLGEGGPYEQYF,TGTGCCAGCAGCCTAGGTGAGGGAGGGCCCTACGAGCAGTACTTC,TRBV6-5,TRBJ2-7,15,TRBD2,.
CASSQFGNGELFF,TGCGCCAGCAGCCAATTCGGTAACGGGGAGCTGTTTTTT,TRBV4-3,TRBJ2-2,13,.,.
CASSLGQGPYEQYF,TGTGCCAGTAGTTTGGGACAGGGCCCCTACGAGCAGTACTTC,TRBV19,TRBJ2-7,14,TRBD1,.